Following are 25 T cell receptor beta chains from one sample sequenced in a study of cytomegalovirus exposure and HLA in healthy donors (dated by TCRdb to about 2017). Library creation used the immunoSEQ multiplex PCR assay. For the multiplex PCR, a mixture combining 60 forward primers for TCR Vbeta segments and 13 reverse primers for TCR Jbeta segments was used. The source is immuneACCESS, and TCRdb retained only in-frame sequences with V and J called. Part of the clones is not carried over; for the studies checked, unresolved V genes explain less than half of this, and the remainder is unexplained. The sample table shows approximately 69,000 clones, and about three quarters are seen once. The ten largest make up 3% to 3.5% of the sample. What was sequenced was PBMCs. Receptors originate from a young man in good health and CMV-seronegative.

This chain joins TRBV19 and TRBJ2-7; a weak D match, TRBD1 (7 bases). V dropped 3 bases and J dropped 3 bases, with 15 bases sitting between them. The length of the CDR3 is 15 residues. From germline, CDR1 is LNHDA and CDR2 SQIVND (reference sequence). The CDR3 DNA reads as TGTGCCAGTAGTATTGTCAGGGGGGCTCTCTACGAGCAGTACTTC. The encoded protein is CASSIVRGALYEQYF.

This chain links TRBV6-6 with TRBJ1-3; weak D call: TRBD1 (5 bases). The ends were cut back, 2 bases at V and 4 bases at J, with 12 bases in the middle. The CDR3 totals 15 residues. Germline lookup yields CDR1 MNHNY and CDR2 SVGAGI (reference sequence). The CDR3: CASSYQGISGNTIYF. The CDR3 nucleotides read TGTGCCAGCAGTTACCAGGGAATTTCCGGAAACACCATATATTTT.

This clone appeared a single time. This chain links TRBV28 with TRBJ1-6; D is ambiguous. The CDR3 covers 15 residues. V was cut by 3 bases and J by 4 bases, with 10 bases left in between. Germline loops: CDR1 MDHEN, CDR2 SYDVKM. CDR3 sequence reads: CASSFRLIYNSPLHF. CDR3 sequence (DNA): TGTGCCAGCAGTTTTCGACTGATTTATAATTCACCCCTCCACTTT.

The V gene is TRBV9, the J gene TRBJ2-4, with a weak D call TRBD1 (6 bases). The CDR3 spans 13 residues. Per the germline V gene, CDR1 is SGDLS and CDR2 is YYNGEE. V lost 4 bases and J lost 1, with 6 bases in between. The CDR3: CASSTGAKNIQYF. CDR3 bases: TGTGCCAGCAGCACAGGGGCCAAAAACATTCAGTACTTC. Full variable domain (outside the CDR3, taken from reference TRBV9 and TRBJ2-4): DSGVTQTPKHLITATGQRVTLRCSPRSGDLSVYWYQQSLDQGLQFLIQYYNGEERAKGNILERFSAQQFPDLHSELNLSSLELGDSALYFCASSTGAKNIQYFGAGTRLSVL.

This clone was observed a handful of times. The chain recombines TRBV29-1 with TRBJ1-2; the match to TRBD1 covers 7 bases. CDR1 is SQVTM and CDR2 is ANQGSEA in the germline V gene. The CDR3 contains 13 residues. V trimming: 6 bases; J trimming: 3 bases; junction bases outside the gene matches: 7. The CDR3: CSVRQGIDYGYTF. CDR3 sequence (DNA): TGCAGCGTACGACAGGGTATCGACTATGGCTACACCTTC. The full variable domain, completed using reference TRBV29-1 and TRBJ1-2, is SAVISQKPSRDICQRGTSLTIQCQVDSQVTMMFWYRQQPGQSLTLIATANQGSEATYESGFVIDKFPISRPNLTFSTLTVSNMSPEDSSIYLCSVRQGIDYGYTFGSGTRLTVV.

This chain links TRBV2 with TRBJ2-3; 7 bases align to TRBD1. Germline V gene lookup returns CDR1 SNHLY and CDR2 FYNNEI. The CDR3 has 14 residues. With 6 bases clipped from V and 13 bases from J, the junction kept 16 bases outside the gene matches. CDR3 sequence (DNA): TGTGCCAGCAGCGTCTATACCGGGACAGTCCCCAAGTATTTT. It translates to CASSVYTGTVPKYF.

The chain recombines TRBV11-2 with TRBJ1-2; perhaps TRBD1 as D (6 bases). The CDR3 consists of 15 residues. Trimming left V 1 base short and J 3 bases short, with 12 bases between. Germline values: CDR1 SGHAT, CDR2 FQNNGV. As DNA, the CDR3 is TGTGCCAGCAGCTTAGCCCCGGACAGCCACTATGGCTACACCTTC. Its protein is CASSLAPDSHYGYTF.

V gene TRBV4-2 combines with J gene TRBJ2-3; the match to TRBD2 covers 9 bases. Trimming cost V 6 bases and J 5 bases; bases outside gene matches: 6. This CDR3 spans 14 amino acids. CDR1 is LGHNA, CDR2 YNFKEQ, per germline. The CDR3 DNA follows: TGTGCCAGCAGTCGCGGGGGGGAGGGAGATACGCAGTATTTT. This translates into CASSRGGEGDTQYF.

This clone was detected once. The V call is TRBV19, the J call TRBJ2-2; 9 bases fit TRBD2. The junction had 20 bases not matched to a gene; V was cut back by 8 bases and J by 4 bases. Germline CDR1 reads LNHDA; CDR2 reads SQIVND (reference sequence). This CDR3 region has 19 residues. The CDR3 DNA reads TGTGCCAGTCTCGCCGGGGGCGGGGGGGCTTCTTTTTCCACCGGGGAGCTGTTTTTT. Translating gives CASLAGGGGASFSTGELFF.

Here the CDR3 reads CASSSKTDFYEQYF. CDR3 bases: TGTGCCAGCAGCTCAAAAACGGACTTCTACGAGCAGTACTTC. The chain recombines TRBV5-6 with TRBJ2-7; a possible D gene is TRBD2 (5 bases). Between the trimmed V and J ends, which lost 3 bases and 3 bases, there was a span of 13 bases. The CDR3 covers 14 residues. The V gene's germline CDR1 is SGHDT and CDR2 YYEEEE.

The rearrangement links TRBV30 to TRBJ2-1, with a possible D match to TRBD1 (6 bases). Trimming shortened V by 0 bases and J by 3 bases, and 36 bases separated the two germline ends. CDR1 GTSNPN and CDR2 SVGIG come from the germline V gene (reference sequence). CDR3 length equals 23 residues. CDR3 residues: CAWSVLRAPQGSPIAAGYNEQFF. The CDR3 bases are TGTGCCTGGAGTGTATTAAGGGCCCCACAGGGTTCTCCTATCGCGGCGGGCTACAATGAGCAGTTCTTC.

This clone was detected only a few times. The chain has TRBV19 and TRBJ1-1; no definite D call. CDR3 size: 16 residues. Germline assignment: CDR1 LNHDA and CDR2 SQIVND (reference sequence). V was cut by 3 bases and J by 0 bases, with 14 bases left in between. This chain's CDR3 is CASSIPTPYMNTEAFF. As DNA, the CDR3 is TGTGCCAGTAGTATCCCGACTCCCTATATGAACACTGAAGCTTTCTTT.

The chain is built from TRBV5-6 and TRBJ2-5, with 11 bases that match TRBD2. The CDR3 length is 16 residues. V shed 3 bases and J 5 bases; nucleotides not matched to a gene: 9. Germline V gives CDR1 SGHDT, CDR2 YYEEEE. In nucleotides, the CDR3 is TGTGCCAGCAGCTCCCGATTAGCGGGGGGGCGGGAGACCCAGTACTTC. This encodes CASSSRLAGGRETQYF.

The CDR3 sequence is CASSSQGARQPQHF. DNA of the CDR3: TGTGCCAGCAGTTCACAGGGGGCCCGACAGCCCCAGCATTTT. The chain recombines TRBV2 with TRBJ1-5, with 9 positions matching TRBD1. V shed 5 bases and J 7 bases; nucleotides not matched to a gene: 6. Per germline, CDR1 SNHLY and CDR2 FYNNEI. This CDR3 spans 14 amino acids.

The chain employs TRBV2 and TRBJ2-3, with D unresolved. V lost 3 bases and J 0 bases, leaving 7 bases between the germline ends. The germline V gene has CDR1 SNHLY and CDR2 FYNNEI. This CDR3 spans 14 amino acids. This CDR3 reads CASSEGPSTDTQYF. CDR3 coding DNA: TGTGCCAGCAGTGAGGGCCCGAGCACAGATACGCAGTATTTT.

This chain joins TRBV14 and TRBJ2-3, with 8 bases lining up with TRBD2. J gave up 2 bases and V 4 bases, and 2 bases lay outside the gene matches. Germline CDR1 and CDR2: SGHDN and FVKESK. The CDR3 is made up of 14 amino acids. The CDR3 loop reads CASSPGLVTDTQYF. CDR3 DNA: TGTGCCAGCAGCCCGGGACTAGTCACAGATACGCAGTATTTT.

The chain uses TRBV28 and TRBJ2-2; 12 bases are a match to TRBD1. The junction had 2 bases not matched to a gene; V was cut back by 6 bases and J by 6 bases. The CDR3 loop spans 14 amino acids. The germline V gene encodes CDR1 MDHEN and CDR2 SYDVKM. The CDR3 loop reads CASRGTGGSGELFF. CDR3 nucleotides: TGTGCCAGCAGGGGGACAGGGGGCTCCGGGGAGCTGTTTTTT.

This clone has just one count. The genes are TRBV2 and TRBJ2-2; 8 bases are a match to TRBD1. Losses at the gene ends were 6 bases for V and 3 bases for J; bases not matched to a gene: 6. The CDR3 contains 15 residues. Germline V gives CDR1 SNHLY, CDR2 FYNNEI. The CDR3: CASSSDRVYTGELFF. As DNA, the CDR3 is TGTGCCAGCAGCTCGGACAGGGTCTACACCGGGGAGCTGTTTTTT.

The chain links TRBV28 to TRBJ2-7; D perhaps matches TRBD2 (6 bases). The germline V gene encodes CDR1 MDHEN and CDR2 SYDVKM. The CDR3 covers 16 residues. Trimming removed 5 bases from V and 0 bases from J, with 17 bases in between. DNA of the CDR3: TGTGCCAGCAGTCCCGGGACGCGGGGACGCTCCTACGAGCAGTACGTC. It translates to CASSPGTRGRSYEQYV.

The CDR3 nucleotides are TGTGCCAGTAGCGGACAGCCAACTAATGAAAAACTGTTTTTT. Translation gives CASSGQPTNEKLFF. This chain joins TRBV19 and TRBJ1-4; tentatively, D is TRBD1 (6 bases). CDR3 length equals 14 residues. The ends were cut back, 6 bases at V and 0 bases at J, with 8 bases in the middle. Germline V gene sequence: CDR1 LNHDA, CDR2 SQIVND (reference sequence).

CDR3 sequence reads: CASSPIQNTGELFF. CDR3 coding DNA: TGTGCCAGCTCACCAATACAGAACACCGGGGAGCTGTTTTTT. The chain recombines TRBV18 with TRBJ2-2; unclear D gene. This CDR3 contains 14 residues. The V end was cut by 2 bases, the J end by 1 base, with 5 bases between. Germline loops: CDR1 KGHSH, CDR2 LQKENI.

In DNA, the CDR3 is TGTGCCAGCAGCCAAACTAGCGGGGGGGCGTACACCGGGGAGCTGTTTTTT. Amino acid sequence: CASSQTSGGAYTGELFF. This chain links TRBV11-3 with TRBJ2-2; 13 positions match TRBD2. CDR1 SGHNT and CDR2 YENEEA come from the germline V gene. This CDR3 region has 17 residues. V shed 5 bases and J 3 bases; nucleotides not matched to a gene: 6. The full variable domain, rest sourced from reference TRBV11-3 and TRBJ2-2, is EAGVVQSPRYKIIEKKQPVAFWCNPISGHNTLYWYLQNLGQGPELLIRYENEEAVDDSQLPKDRFSAERLKGVDSTLKIQPAELGDSAVYLCASSQTSGGAYTGELFFGEGSRLTVL.

V is TRBV27 and J is TRBJ2-2; TRBD1 matches 8 bases. With V trimmed by 8 bases and J by 6 bases, 14 bases remained unmatched. The germline V gene encodes CDR1 MNHEY and CDR2 SMNVEV (reference sequence). The CDR3 is made up of 16 amino acids. The CDR3 sequence is CASRELGAGGSGELFF. The CDR3 DNA follows: TGTGCCAGCCGGGAGTTGGGGGCAGGGGGCTCCGGGGAGCTGTTTTTT.

The J gene is TRBJ2-3, the V gene TRBV11-2; 8 bases agree with TRBD2. The junction had 4 bases not matched to a gene; V was cut back by 3 bases and J by 5 bases. Germline lookup yields CDR1 SGHAT and CDR2 FQNNGV. This CDR3 has 14 amino acids. The CDR3 bases are TGTGCCAGCAGCTTGCCTAGCGGGTTAGATACGCAGTATTTT. This sequence encodes CASSLPSGLDTQYF. Based on the CDR3 plus reference TRBV11-2 and TRBJ2-3, the full variable domain is EAGVAQSPRYKIIEKRQSVAFWCNPISGHATLYWYQQILGQGPKLLIQFQNNGVVDDSQLPKDRFSAERLKGVDSTLKIQPAKLEDSAVYLCASSLPSGLDTQYFGPGTRLTVL.

This clone has just a few counts. The V gene is TRBV18, the J gene TRBJ1-5; 8 nucleotides agree with TRBD1. The CDR3 contains 17 residues. CDR1 is KGHSH, CDR2 LQKENI, per germline. Trimming at V came to 3 bases and at J to 1 base, leaving 8 bases not matched to a gene. Here the CDR3 DNA reads TGTGCCAGCTCACCCCCCGGGACAGGTTTAAGCAATCAGCCCCAGCATTTT. It translates to CASSPPGTGLSNQPQHF.